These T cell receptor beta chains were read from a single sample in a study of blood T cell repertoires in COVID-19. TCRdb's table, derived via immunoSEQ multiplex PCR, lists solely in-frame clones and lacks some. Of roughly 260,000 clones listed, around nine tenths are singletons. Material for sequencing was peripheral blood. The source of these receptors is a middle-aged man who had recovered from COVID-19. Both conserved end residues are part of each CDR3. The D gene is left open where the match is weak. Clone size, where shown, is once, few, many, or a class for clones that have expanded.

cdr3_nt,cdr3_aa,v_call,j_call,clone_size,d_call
TGTGCCAGCAGCCCCCGCGGGGAAGGGCAGCCCCAGCATTTT,CASSPRGEGQPQHF,TRBV7-9,TRBJ1-5,-,-
TGTGCCAGCAGCTTGGGGGGTGGGACAGTTGTTTTGGATACGCAGTATTTT,CASSLGGGTVVLDTQYF,TRBV5-4,TRBJ2-3,-,TRBD1
TGTGCCAGTAGTATAGTGCAGGGGCCCTACGAGCAGTACTTC,CASSIVQGPYEQYF,TRBV19,TRBJ2-7,-,-
TGCGCCAGCAGCCAAGATTACCGGGGGGCGTACAATCAGCCCCAGCATTTT,CASSQDYRGAYNQPQHF,TRBV4-3,TRBJ1-5,-,-
TGTGCCAGCAGCCCACTAGGGGGAGAGACCCAGTACTTC,CASSPLGGETQYF,TRBV7-3,TRBJ2-5,once,-
TGCGCCAGCAGCTTGGCGGGGGACAGAAACACTGAAGCTTTCTTT,CASSLAGDRNTEAFF,TRBV5-1,TRBJ1-1,-,TRBD1
TGTGCCATCAGGTTACTACCGGGACAAAGGACGGAGACCCAGTACTTC,CAIRLLPGQRTETQYF,TRBV10-3,TRBJ2-5,-,-
TGTGCCAGCAGTCCCCAGGGGGCGGGCACCGGGGAGCTGTTTTTT,CASSPQGAGTGELFF,TRBV27,TRBJ2-2,-,TRBD1
TGCAGTGCTAGCTGGGGCGAGCAGTTCTTC,CSASWGEQFF,TRBV20-1,TRBJ2-1,-,-
TGCGCCAGCAGCCAAAAGACAGGGGGTTATTACGAGCAGTACTTC,CASSQKTGGYYEQYF,TRBV4-1,TRBJ2-7,-,TRBD1
TGCAGCGTTGTGGGCGTCGGGGGGGGCAAATATGGCTACACCTTC,CSVVGVGGGKYGYTF,TRBV29-1,TRBJ1-2,-,-
TGTGCCTCCGGGACTAGCGGGAGGAATGAGCAGTTCTTC,CASGTSGRNEQFF,TRBV11-2,TRBJ2-1,-,TRBD2
TGTGCCAGCAGCCAGGGACTAGAGTCCTACAATGAGCAGTTCTTC,CASSQGLESYNEQFF,TRBV4-2,TRBJ2-1,-,TRBD2
TGCGCCAGCAGCCAAGAATCAGGGGTTGCTCAGCCCCAGCATTTT,CASSQESGVAQPQHF,TRBV4-3,TRBJ1-5,few,-
TGTGCCTGGAGTCCGGGGAGGTCCTACAATGAGCAGTTCTTC,CAWSPGRSYNEQFF,TRBV30,TRBJ2-1,-,-
TGTGCCAGCAGCGCCGTCGGGGCTAGCGGGAGCATTTCCCGAGACAATGAGCAGTTCTTC,CASSAVGASGSISRDNEQFF,TRBV9,TRBJ2-1,-,TRBD2
TGTGCCAGTAGTGAGCGGGGGGGTAGGGAGACCCAGTACTTC,CASSERGGRETQYF,TRBV19,TRBJ2-5,-,TRBD2
TGTGCCAGCAGCCCCCGACTAGCGGGGGGACCGTCTGATGAGCAGTTCTTC,CASSPRLAGGPSDEQFF,TRBV14,TRBJ2-1,-,TRBD2
TGTGCCAGCAGCCCCGACAGGCTCCCTTATGGCTACACCTTC,CASSPDRLPYGYTF,TRBV11-2,TRBJ1-2,-,-
TGTGCCAGCAGTCCCGCCTACGAGCAGTACTTC,CASSPAYEQYF,TRBV2,TRBJ2-7,once,-
TGTGCCAGCAGGGTTAGGGTTCAGGGTGAAGCTTTCTTT,CASRVRVQGEAFF,TRBV27,TRBJ1-1,-,-
TGCAGTGCTAGTAAGGGACAGGCCTATTCACCCCTCCACTTT,CSASKGQAYSPLHF,TRBV20-1,TRBJ1-6,-,TRBD1
TGTGCCAGCAGCCCCCAGACAGCCTCCTACGAGCAGTACTTC,CASSPQTASYEQYF,TRBV11-2,TRBJ2-7,-,-
TGTGCCTGGAGTCTCGGGTCGTTCCTCTATGGCTACACCTTC,CAWSLGSFLYGYTF,TRBV30,TRBJ1-2,-,-
TGTGCCAGCAGCTTGGGGACAGGCCACAACGTCCTGACTTTC,CASSLGTGHNVLTF,TRBV5-5,TRBJ2-6,-,TRBD1
TGTGCCAGCAGCTTATGGGGATGGGGGGGCACTGAAGCTTTCTTT,CASSLWGWGGTEAFF,TRBV7-2,TRBJ1-1,-,-